This is a list of T cell receptor beta chains from one sample in a study of immune evolution from preneoplasia to lung adenocarcinoma. Profiling relied on immunoSEQ multiplex PCR, and the TCRdb table lists in-frame clones only, not all of them. Here the sample spans some 5,000 clones, 81% being singletons. The sequencing sample was made of FFPE normal lung tissue adjacent to the tumor. The receptor set was obtained from a person aged 50-75 years with lung adenocarcinoma. CDR3s include the opening cysteine and the closing phenylalanine or tryptophan. Each record gives: clone size, V gene, D gene, J gene, CDR3 DNA, CDR3 protein. The D gene is left open where the match is weak. Size tells how often a clone was seen (once, few, many) or the class of an expanded clone, and some rows leave it out.

>.|TRBV9|.|TRBJ1-1
TGTGCCAGCAGCGTAGGTACTAGCACTGAAGCTTTCTTT
CASSVGTSTEAFF
>.|TRBV19|TRBD2|TRBJ2-1
TGTGCCACTTATAGCGGGAGGGCCTCTAGTGAGCAGTTCTTC
CATYSGRASSEQFF
>few|TRBV4-2|TRBD2|TRBJ2-2
TGTGCCAGCAGCCAAGAACTAGCGGGATTAACCGGGGAGCTGTTTTTT
CASSQELAGLTGELFF
>.|TRBV5-1|.|TRBJ2-7
TGCGCCAGCAGCGGAACCGGGACCCCTTCCTACGAGCAGTACTTC
CASSGTGTPSYEQYF
>.|TRBV11-2|.|TRBJ2-1
TGTGCCAGCAGCCCTCCAGGCTTGAGCTCCTACAATGAGCAGTTCTTC
CASSPPGLSSYNEQFF
>.|TRBV30|.|TRBJ1-5
TGTGCCTGGAGTGACAACCTATTTGGGACCCTGAGCCAGCCCCAGCATTTT
CAWSDNLFGTLSQPQHF
>once|TRBV6-5|TRBD2|TRBJ2-7
TGTGCCAGCAGTACCACAGCGGGACTACTGGGTGAGCAGTACTTC
CASSTTAGLLGEQYF
>.|TRBV2|.|TRBJ1-2
TGTGCCAGCAGTGGGACAGATTTTAACTATGGCTACACCTTC
CASSGTDFNYGYTF
>.|TRBV30|.|TRBJ2-1
TGTGCCTGGAGTGGCCTCAATGAGCAGTTCTTC
CAWSGLNEQFF
>.|TRBV7-6|.|TRBJ2-5
TGTGCCAGCAAGATTCGGGAGCAAGAGACCCAGTACTTC
CASKIREQETQYF
>.|TRBV18|TRBD2|TRBJ2-2
TGTGCCAGCTCACCATTTAGCGGGGTCACCGGGGAGCTGTTTTTT
CASSPFSGVTGELFF
>.|TRBV27|.|TRBJ2-7
TGTGCCAGCAGTTTGTCTAGCCTAGACGAGCAGTACTTC
CASSLSSLDEQYF
>.|TRBV9|.|TRBJ1-4
TGTGCCAGCAGCGTAGGTGTAACTAATGAAAAACTGTTTTTT
CASSVGVTNEKLFF
>.|TRBV9|TRBD2|TRBJ2-3
TGTGCCAGCAGCGCCCGGGCTAGCGGGAGATCAGGAGATACGCAGTATTTT
CASSARASGRSGDTQYF
>.|TRBV9|TRBD2|TRBJ2-1
TGTGCCAGCAGCGTTAGCGGGAGGGAAAACAATGAGCAGTTCTTC
CASSVSGRENNEQFF
>.|TRBV27|.|TRBJ1-2
TGTGCCAGCAGTCCAGATAGACTAGCTAACTATGGCTACACCTTC
CASSPDRLANYGYTF
>few|TRBV28|.|TRBJ1-5
TGTGCCAGCAGATTTAGAGGGGACAATCAGCCCCAGCATTTT
CASRFRGDNQPQHF
>.|TRBV2|.|TRBJ2-1
TGTGCCAGCAGGAGAGGAGTTAGCGATTCCTACAATGAGCAGTTCTTC
CASRRGVSDSYNEQFF
>.|TRBV6-5|.|TRBJ1-1
TGTGCCAGCAGTCCACCTAATAGCGCTGAAGCTTTCTTT
CASSPPNSAEAFF
>.|TRBV20-1|.|TRBJ2-7
TGCAGTGCTAGAGACATCCCCGAGCAGTACTTC
CSARDIPEQYF
>.|TRBV6-6|.|TRBJ1-5
TGTGCCAGCAGTTACGTGGGATCGGGACGAGATCAGCCCCAGCATTTT
CASSYVGSGRDQPQHF
>.|TRBV29-1|.|TRBJ2-5
TGCAGCGTTGTCCTTCGGGCTAGAGTGTTCCAAGAGACCCAGTACTTC
CSVVLRARVFQETQYF
>.|TRBV2|.|TRBJ1-2
TGTGCCAGCAGTGTTGGGGGCCCTTCAACCTATGGCTACACCTTC
CASSVGGPSTYGYTF
>.|TRBV6-1|.|TRBJ1-3
TGTGCCAGCGCAGTTTTAACGGGATCTGGAAACACCATATATTTT
CASAVLTGSGNTIYF
>.|TRBV13|.|TRBJ2-5
TGTGCCAGCAGCTTAGAAGCAGAAGAGACCCAGTACTTC
CASSLEAEETQYF
>.|TRBV28|TRBD1|TRBJ2-7
TGTGCCAGCAGTTTACGACAGGGGGCCTACGAGCAGTACTTC
CASSLRQGAYEQYF
>.|TRBV5-1|TRBD1|TRBJ2-1
TGCGCCAGCAGCTTGGCCGGTCAGGGGGCAAATGAGCAGTTCTTC
CASSLAGQGANEQFF
>.|TRBV7-6|.|TRBJ2-5
TGTGCCAGCAGCCCCCGGGACGGACAAGAGACCCAGTACTTC
CASSPRDGQETQYF
>once|TRBV9|TRBD2|TRBJ2-1
TGTGCCAGCAGCGTTTCCCTAGCGGGAGGGGACAATGAGCAGTTCTTC
CASSVSLAGGDNEQFF
>.|TRBV7-9|.|TRBJ2-3
TGTGCCAGCAGCTTGAAAGGCGATACGCAGTATTTT
CASSLKGDTQYF
>.|TRBV7-9|TRBD2|TRBJ2-7
TGTGCCAGCAGCTTAGGTAGAGTAGCGGGGAACTACGAGCAGTACTTC
CASSLGRVAGNYEQYF
>.|TRBV7-6|.|TRBJ2-1
TGTGCCAGCAGCCTAGACGGGACTCCCTTTTCGAATGAGCAGTTCTTC
CASSLDGTPFSNEQFF
>few|TRBV7-8|.|TRBJ1-5
TGTGCCAGCAGCTTATCAGCGTCGGAACAGCCCCAGCATTTT
CASSLSASEQPQHF
>.|TRBV5-4|TRBD1|TRBJ1-2
TGTGCCAGCACCGGGACAGGGGCAAACTATGGCTACACCTTC
CASTGTGANYGYTF
>.|TRBV20-1|.|TRBJ2-1
TGCAGTGCTCACAAAAACAATGAGCAGTTCTTC
CSAHKNNEQFF
>.|TRBV6-1|.|TRBJ2-7
TGTGCCAGCAGTCCGGGACTTCTCACCTACGAGCAGTACTTC
CASSPGLLTYEQYF
>.|TRBV18|TRBD1|TRBJ2-5
TGTGCCAGCTCACCCGGGACAGGGGGCGGTGAGACCCAGTACTTC
CASSPGTGGGETQYF
>few|TRBV7-8|TRBD2|TRBJ2-7
TGTGCCAGCAGCCCGTCTAGCGGAGACTACTACGAGCAGTACTTC
CASSPSSGDYYEQYF
>.|TRBV9|TRBD1|TRBJ2-2
TGTGCCAGCAGCGTAGGGGCAGGGGGCATCGAAAGGAATCTTTACACCGGGGAGCTGTTTTTT
CASSVGAGGIERNLYTGELFF
>.|TRBV4-1|.|TRBJ1-3
TGCGCCAGCAGCCTAGATACCTCTGGAAACACCATATATTTT
CASSLDTSGNTIYF
>few|TRBV5-1|.|TRBJ2-7
TGCGCCAGCAGCTCTCCGGAGGGGCTTTCCGCCTCCTACGAGCAGTACTTC
CASSSPEGLSASYEQYF
>.|TRBV4-1|TRBD2|TRBJ2-7
TGCGCCAGCAGCCGGGGTAGCGGGAGGATCGAGCAGTACTTC
CASSRGSGRIEQYF
>.|TRBV30|.|TRBJ2-3
TGTGCCTGGAGTGTTGGCGGCACAGATACGCAGTATTTT
CAWSVGGTDTQYF
>.|TRBV27|TRBD2|TRBJ2-1
TGTGCCAGCAAGGGGACTAGCGGGAGGTCGAGCTCCTACAATGAGCAGTTCTTC
CASKGTSGRSSSYNEQFF
>.|TRBV7-2|TRBD2|TRBJ2-1
TGTGCCAGCAGCTTTAGCGGGAGGGCCGCTGAGCAGTTCTTC
CASSFSGRAAEQFF
>.|TRBV11-2|.|TRBJ1-1
TGTGCCAGCAGCTATGAAGGTGTCGATGAAGCTTTCTTT
CASSYEGVDEAFF
>.|TRBV6-5|.|TRBJ2-7
TGTGCCAGCAGTGCTAGCTACGAGCAGTACTTC
CASSASYEQYF
>.|TRBV19|.|TRBJ1-4
TGTGCCACGGACGGGAATGAAAAACTGTTTTTT
CATDGNEKLFF
>.|TRBV5-1|TRBD1|TRBJ2-1
TGCGCCAGCGCGAGTCCCTCCCAGGGGGCGCGGGACAATGAGCAGTTCTTC
CASASPSQGARDNEQFF